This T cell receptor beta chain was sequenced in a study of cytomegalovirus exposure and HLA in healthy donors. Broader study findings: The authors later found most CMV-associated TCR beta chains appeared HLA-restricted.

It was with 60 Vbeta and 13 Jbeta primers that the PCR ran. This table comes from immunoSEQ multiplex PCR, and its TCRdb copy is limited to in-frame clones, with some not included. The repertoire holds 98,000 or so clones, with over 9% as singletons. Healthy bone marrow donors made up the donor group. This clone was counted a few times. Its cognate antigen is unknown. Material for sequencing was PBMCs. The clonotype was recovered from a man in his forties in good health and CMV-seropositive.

CDR3 sequence reads: CASSLVSGYEQYF. The DNA for the CDR3 is TGTGCCAGCAGCTTAGTTTCGGGGTACGAGCAGTACTTC. The chain has TRBV7-9 and TRBJ2-7; D possibly corresponds to TRBD2 (5 bases). The CDR3 extends over 13 amino acids. Trimming pared 1 base from V and 4 bases from J, leaving 8 bases between. Germline lookup yields CDR1 SEHNR and CDR2 FQNEAQ (reference sequence).